The entry below gives a single TCR beta chain sequence along with its context. The data were produced by immunoSEQ multiplex PCR, yet TCRdb's version contains in-frame clones alone and is incomplete. The sample gives 71,000 or so clones, about 79% of which show up once; 25% to 30% is in the top ten. Germline V CDR1 and CDR2: ENHRY, SYGVKD. The CDR3 extends over 17 amino acids. Trimming cost V 0 bases and J 4 bases, with 15 bases left between them. The entry originates in a study of blood T cell repertoires in COVID-19. Looking at the study overall: COVID-19 samples, acute and convalescent, were from the United States, Italy and Spain. Sample material is recorded as cDNA or gDNA derived from T cells, B-cell-depleted T cells, or PBMCs.

Source material: peripheral blood. The receptor's source is a man aged 65-85 years with acute or convalescent COVID-19. V usage is TRBV10-3 and J usage is TRBJ1-4; tentatively, D is TRBD1 (6 bases). CDR3 sequence reads: CAISESFGGRGNEKLFF. DNA of the CDR3: TGTGCCATCAGTGAGTCGTTTGGGGGCAGGGGTAATGAAAAACTGTTTTTT.